This T cell receptor beta chain was recorded in a study of blood T cell repertoires in COVID-19. About the research overall: Sites in the United States, Italy and Spain provided acute and convalescent COVID-19 samples. Sources were T cells, B-cell-depleted T cells, or PBMCs; the material itself was cDNA or gDNA.

Germline CDR1 is KGHSH and CDR2 is LQKENI. The CDR3 runs to 15 residues. Trimming took 3 bases from V and 2 from J; bases not matched to a gene: 3. Authors' methods: How many nucleated cells were present was estimated from reference gene primer amplification. Clones were sequenced by immunoSEQ multiplex PCR, and TCRdb holds only the in-frame ones, with some missing. Clonal size and the V and J genes are those of that table, whereas D and trimming came from the DNA. Of some 99,000 clones detected, 81% appear once; the ten largest clones hold about 10%. A word on this clone: Other nucleotide sequences in the sample specify the same CDR3.

Sequencing was carried out using peripheral blood. This TCR was recovered from a woman older than 75 with acute or convalescent COVID-19. The chain links TRBV18 to TRBJ2-7, with TRBD1 identical over 11 bases. The CDR3 DNA follows: TGTGCCAGCTCACCCCCGGGACAGGGGGCCTACGAGCAGTACTTC. Encoded protein: CASSPPGQGAYEQYF.